Below are 17 T cell receptor beta chains sequenced from a single sample in a study of T cell clusters in autoimmune cytopenias. Multiplex touch-down PCR amplified TRB using TRB-A and TRB-B pools in one tube. TCRdb reprocessed the multiplex PCR reads and stores each CDR3 protein as one record, lacking DNA. Its listing shows roughly 11,000 distinct CDR3 sequences. TRB was amplified from 250 ng of peripheral blood genomic DNA per sample. These data also featured in a second study, about T cell repertoires in aging, cancer and after chemotherapy.

Sequenced material: peripheral blood. The receptors shown here come from a human donor in good health.

The genes are TRBV6-6 and TRBJ2-1; TCRdb's assignment of TRBD1 cannot be checked, as there is no DNA. The CDR3 has 11 residues. Germline CDR1 reads MNHNY; CDR2 reads SVGAGI (reference sequence). The CDR3 protein is CASSADRLQFF.

The chain links TRBV29-1 to TRBJ1-1; the D call of TRBD1 rests on TCRdb alone, since no DNA is present to check it. There are 13 residues in the CDR3. Germline CDR1 is SQVTM and CDR2 is ANQGSEA. CDR3 protein: CSYRGGSNTEAFF.

The V and J genes are TRBV19 and TRBJ2-4; as DNA is missing, the TRBD1 call by TCRdb cannot be tested. Germline V lookup: CDR1 LNHDA, CDR2 SQIVND (reference sequence). The CDR3 sequence is 14 residues long. CDR3 sequence reads: CASTTGYRGGIQYF.

V gene TRBV18 combines with J gene TRBJ1-1; as DNA is missing, the TRBD1 call by TCRdb cannot be tested. Germline V CDR1 and CDR2: KGHSH, LQKENI. The CDR3 sequence is 13 residues long. The CDR3 spells CASSPQGGTEAFF.

CDR3 residues: CSVAPRGGTNYGYTF. The chain carries TRBV29-1 and TRBJ1-2; there is no DNA to check the TCRdb D call of TRBD1. Germline V gene lookup returns CDR1 SQVTM and CDR2 ANQGSEA. The CDR3 has 15 amino acids.

The rearrangement uses TRBV12-3 or TRBV12-4 and TRBJ2-1; TCRdb indicates TRBD2, and absent DNA this call remains unverified. CDR3 length: 14 amino acids. The CDR3 loop reads CASRDGLSYNEQFF.

The chain combines TRBV18 with TRBJ2-1; TCRdb gives TRBD1 as the D gene, but with no DNA this cannot be confirmed. The CDR3 has 14 amino acids. The germline V gene has CDR1 KGHSH and CDR2 LQKENI. The CDR3 sequence: CASSPGQRYNEQFF.

This chain connects TRBV20-1 to TRBJ2-1; lacking DNA, the TRBD1 call made by TCRdb goes unchecked. Germline V gives CDR1 DFQATT, CDR2 SNEGSKA (reference sequence). The CDR3 covers 15 residues. CDR3 sequence reads: CSARGAGRSYNEQFF.

This chain connects TRBV18 to TRBJ1-4; checking the TCRdb D call of TRBD1 is not possible without DNA. The CDR3 spans 13 residues. The germline gives CDR1 KGHSH, CDR2 LQKENI. The CDR3 is CASSPGINEKLFF.

The rearrangement uses TRBV6-1 and TRBJ2-5; the D gene TCRdb calls, TRBD1, cannot be checked with no DNA. Germline CDR1 reads MNHNS; CDR2 reads SASEGT. The CDR3 has 16 amino acids. This chain's CDR3 is CASSEGTGGAGETQYF.

This chain links TRBV12-3 or TRBV12-4 with TRBJ1-2; TCRdb's D call of TRBD1 is untestable without DNA. The CDR3 is 13 amino acids. CDR3 sequence reads: CASSLGQDYGYTF.

The chain couples TRBV19 to TRBJ2-3; no DNA is available, so the TRBD2 call from TCRdb remains unchecked. Germline CDR1 and CDR2: LNHDA and SQIVND (reference sequence). This CDR3 has 16 residues. CDR3 region: CASSIAGVGGADTQYF.

The genes are TRBV19 and TRBJ2-2; the D call of TRBD2 rests on TCRdb alone, since no DNA is present to check it. Germline V gives CDR1 LNHDA, CDR2 SQIVND (reference sequence). The CDR3 has 17 residues. The CDR3 loop is CASSISRGGFITGELFF. Full variable domain (remainder filled in from reference TRBV19 and TRBJ2-2): DGGITQSPKYLFRKEGQNVTLSCEQNLNHDAMYWYRQDPGQGLRLIYYSQIVNDFQKGDIAEGYSVSREKKESFPLTVTSAQKNPTAFYLCASSISRGGFITGELFFGEGSRLTVL.

The chain joins TRBV24-1 to TRBJ2-2; TCRdb's D call, TRBD2, is unchecked because there is no DNA. Germline CDR1 KGHDR, CDR2 SFDVKD. The CDR3 is made up of 18 amino acids. This CDR3 reads CATSDPGVAGANTGELFF.

This chain joins TRBV5-6 and TRBJ1-6. Germline V gives CDR1 SGHDT, CDR2 YYEEEE. There are 13 residues in the CDR3. CDR3 loop: CASSLGINSPLHF.

V and J are TRBV11-3 and TRBJ1-4. This CDR3 has 14 residues. Per the germline V gene, CDR1 is SGHNT and CDR2 is YENEEA. This chain's CDR3 is CASSSGRANEKLFF.

The gene calls are TRBV6-4 and TRBJ2-2. CDR3 length: 15 amino acids. Per the germline V gene, CDR1 is MRHNA and CDR2 is SNTAGT. The chain's CDR3 is CASSVMSSNTGELFF.